These 19 T cell receptor beta chains came from one sample sequenced in a study of cytomegalovirus exposure and HLA in healthy donors. Both 60 Vbeta primers and 13 Jbeta primers went into the PCR. The assay was immunoSEQ multiplex PCR, and TCRdb's table has in-frame clones only and misses some. The sample lists about 160,000 clones, roughly 80% occurring once. The sequenced sample was PBMCs. Every receptor here comes from a woman aged 45-59 years in good health and CMV-seronegative.

CDR3 sequence: CATTNYAGDEKLFF. DNA for the CDR3: TGTGCCACCACCAACTATGCGGGAGATGAAAAACTGTTTTTT. This chain uses TRBV15 with TRBJ1-4; no definite D call. Deletions cut 7 bases from V and 6 bases from J, with 15 bases between. The CDR3 contains 14 residues. Germline V gene lookup returns CDR1 LNHNV and CDR2 YYDKDF (reference sequence).

V is TRBV5-4 and J is TRBJ2-2; no clear D. Germline lookup yields CDR1 SGHNT and CDR2 YYREEE (reference sequence). V lost 0 bases, J lost 1 base, and 7 bases lay in between. This CDR3 is 15 amino acids long. Here the CDR3 DNA reads TGTGCCAGCAGCTTGGGGGCCAGGAACACCGGGGAGCTGTTTTTT. Translated, it gives CASSLGARNTGELFF. Combining the CDR3 with reference TRBV5-4 and TRBJ2-2 gives the whole variable domain ETGVTQSPTHLIKTRGQQVTLRCSSQSGHNTVSWYQQALGQGPQFIFQYYREEENGRGNFPPRFSGLQFPNYSSELNVNALELDDSALYLCASSLGARNTGELFFGEGSRLTVL.

The chain uses TRBV19 and TRBJ1-5; D is undetermined. The CDR3 length is 15 residues. CDR1 and CDR2 from the germline V gene are LNHDA and SQIVND (reference sequence). Between the trimmed V and J ends, which lost 3 bases and 2 bases, there was a span of 11 bases. DNA of the CDR3: TGTGCCAGTAGTATGACGGTGCAGGGCAATCAGCCCCAGCATTTT. Its protein is CASSMTVQGNQPQHF.

About this clone: The sample carries other DNA sequences with the same CDR3. The V and J genes are TRBV5-1 and TRBJ2-7; TRBD1 might be the D (6 bases). CDR3 length: 14 amino acids. With 4 bases removed from V and 6 bases from J, the gap between germline ends came to 17 bases. Germline V gene lookup returns CDR1 SGHRS and CDR2 YFSETQ. The CDR3 DNA sequence: TGCGCCAGCAGCCTGCAGGGGTCCTCGCGCGAGCAGTACTTC. It translates to CASSLQGSSREQYF.

V and J are TRBV2 and TRBJ2-5, with D uncertain. V dropped 6 bases and J dropped 0 bases, with 11 bases sitting between them. Looked up from germline, CDR1 is SNHLY and CDR2 is FYNNEI. The CDR3 is 14 residues long. In nucleotides, the CDR3 is TGTGCCAGCAGAGAAATTGAGTACCAAGAGACCCAGTACTTC. Translation gives CASREIEYQETQYF.

The rearrangement joins TRBV20-1 to TRBJ1-1, with TRBD1 as a possible D gene (5 bases). Deletions cut 7 bases from V and 1 base from J, with 7 bases between. The CDR3 totals 11 residues. Germline CDR1 and CDR2: DFQATT and SNEGSKA (reference sequence). The CDR3 bases are TGCAGTGGTGGGGCGAACACTGAAGCTTTCTTT. This translates into CSGGANTEAFF.

V usage is TRBV7-2 and J usage is TRBJ1-2, with D possibly TRBD1 on 5 matching bases. Trimming took 5 bases from V and 1 from J, leaving 14 bases between them. The CDR3 totals 15 residues. Germline V gives CDR1 SGHTA, CDR2 FQGNSA. The CDR3 region is CASSHTSTDNYGYTF. Here the CDR3 DNA reads TGTGCCAGCAGCCACACATCGACAGATAACTATGGCTACACCTTC. The full variable domain, rest sourced from reference TRBV7-2 and TRBJ1-2, is GAGVSQSPSNKVTEKGKDVELRCDPISGHTALYWYRQSLGQGLEFLIYFQGNSAPDKSGLPSDRFSAERTGGSVSTLTIQRTQQEDSAVYLCASSHTSTDNYGYTFGSGTRLTVV.

The rearrangement links TRBV2 to TRBJ1-5; D is perhaps TRBD1 (6 bases). With 6 bases removed from V and 0 bases from J, the gap between germline ends came to 12 bases. Germline CDR1 SNHLY, CDR2 FYNNEI. The length of the CDR3 is 15 residues. The CDR3 protein is CASRTGTNSNQPQHF. The CDR3 DNA sequence: TGTGCCAGCAGAACAGGGACCAATAGCAATCAGCCCCAGCATTTT.

J is TRBJ1-5 and V is TRBV18; 9 nucleotides line up with TRBD1. Germline V gene lookup returns CDR1 KGHSH and CDR2 LQKENI. Trimming removed 2 bases from V and 7 bases from J; junction bases left unmatched: 9. The CDR3 is 16 residues long. The CDR3 DNA sequence: TGTGCCAGCTCACCAAGCACAGGGGGCTTAGGGCAGCCCCAGCATTTT. Translating gives CASSPSTGGLGQPQHF.

The chain employs TRBV18 and TRBJ2-3, with TRBD1 identical over 10 bases. The CDR3 extends over 15 amino acids. The germline CDR1 and CDR2 sequences are KGHSH and LQKENI. The trim removed 4 bases at V and 6 bases at J, leaving 7 bases unmatched. The CDR3 sequence: CASSLRQGAEDTQYF. The CDR3 bases are TGTGCCAGCTCACTAAGACAGGGGGCGGAGGATACGCAGTATTTT.

The chain links TRBV11-1 to TRBJ2-5, with 9 bases identical to TRBD1. This CDR3 is built from 18 residues. Germline V lookup: CDR1 SGHAT, CDR2 FQDESV (reference sequence). Germline trimming cut 1 base from V and 5 bases from J; bases unmatched to any gene: 14. The CDR3 DNA reads TGTGCCAGCAGCTTAGTTTTAGGGACAGGGAACGGTTCGGAGACCCAGTACTTC. Protein: CASSLVLGTGNGSETQYF.

This clone was detected once. V and J are TRBV6-1 and TRBJ2-1; 9 bases are shared with TRBD2. The CDR3 is made up of 16 amino acids. From germline, CDR1 is MNHNS and CDR2 SASEGT. Unmatched junction bases numbered 8, after V lost 0 bases and J lost 8 bases. The CDR3 coding sequence is TGTGCCAGCAGTGAAGCGCGGGCTAGCGGGACTCATGAGCAGTTCTTC. Amino acid sequence: CASSEARASGTHEQFF.

This clone was counted between two and nine times. The genes are TRBV5-1 and TRBJ2-1; TRBD2 agrees at 14 bases. Germline V gene data show CDR1 as SGHRS and CDR2 as YFSETQ. The CDR3 runs to 15 residues. Trimming cost V 3 bases and J 7 bases; bases outside gene matches: 3. CDR3 bases: TGCGCCAGCAGCTGGACTAGCGGGGGGTGGAATGAGCAGTTCTTC. It yields the protein CASSWTSGGWNEQFF.

The chain employs TRBV19 and TRBJ1-5; a possible D gene is TRBD1 (5 bases). The CDR3 has 15 amino acids. The V and J ends lost 2 bases and 4 bases respectively, with 12 bases between them. CDR1 is LNHDA, CDR2 SQIVND, per germline (reference sequence). The chain's CDR3 is CASSIQGLRNQPQHF. The CDR3 DNA reads as TGTGCCAGTAGTATACAGGGCCTGCGGAATCAGCCCCAGCATTTT.

V is TRBV28 and J is TRBJ1-1; D gene unclear. The germline V gene encodes CDR1 MDHEN and CDR2 SYDVKM. V was shortened by 5 bases and J by 0 bases, with 10 bases between the two germline ends. This CDR3 has 14 amino acids. In DNA form, the CDR3 reads TGTGCCAGCAGTCAGACACTTGTGAACACTGAAGCTTTCTTT. This translates into CASSQTLVNTEAFF.

The chain recombines TRBV4-1 with TRBJ2-3, with D tentatively TRBD2 (6 bases). There are 21 residues in the CDR3. V was pared by 3 bases and J by 2 bases, with 30 bases between. Germline CDR1 is MGHRA and CDR2 is YSYEKL. The CDR3 nucleotides are TGCGCCAGCAGCCACCCGGGACTCAGAAGTGGACCGCAAAGCCCCACAGATACGCAGTATTTT. Protein: CASSHPGLRSGPQSPTDTQYF.

This chain joins TRBV5-1 and TRBJ2-1; 7 nucleotides match TRBD2. This CDR3 region has 14 residues. CDR1 and CDR2 (germline): SGHRS, YFSETQ. V trimming: 6 bases; J trimming: 3 bases; junction bases outside the gene matches: 6. The CDR3 DNA reads TGCGCCAGCACCGCTTCGGGGGGCTACAATGAGCAGTTCTTC. Translating it yields CASTASGGYNEQFF.

The chain carries TRBV9 and TRBJ2-1; 9 bases line up with TRBD1. Germline loops: CDR1 SGDLS, CDR2 YYNGEE. Unmatched junction bases numbered 11, after V lost 0 bases and J lost 10 bases. CDR3 length: 16 residues. Here the CDR3 reads CASSVVGTGLYREQFF. CDR3 in DNA: TGTGCCAGCAGCGTAGTAGGGACAGGGCTATATAGGGAGCAGTTCTTC.

The rearrangement uses TRBV28 and TRBJ1-6, with 8 nucleotides matching TRBD1. This CDR3 comprises 15 residues. The ends lost 2 bases at V and 8 bases at J; junction bases unmatched: 5. The V gene's germline CDR1 is MDHEN and CDR2 SYDVKM. CDR3 residues: CASSLPTGVHSPLHF. The CDR3 nucleotides read TGTGCCAGCAGTTTACCGACAGGGGTGCATTCACCCCTCCACTTT.